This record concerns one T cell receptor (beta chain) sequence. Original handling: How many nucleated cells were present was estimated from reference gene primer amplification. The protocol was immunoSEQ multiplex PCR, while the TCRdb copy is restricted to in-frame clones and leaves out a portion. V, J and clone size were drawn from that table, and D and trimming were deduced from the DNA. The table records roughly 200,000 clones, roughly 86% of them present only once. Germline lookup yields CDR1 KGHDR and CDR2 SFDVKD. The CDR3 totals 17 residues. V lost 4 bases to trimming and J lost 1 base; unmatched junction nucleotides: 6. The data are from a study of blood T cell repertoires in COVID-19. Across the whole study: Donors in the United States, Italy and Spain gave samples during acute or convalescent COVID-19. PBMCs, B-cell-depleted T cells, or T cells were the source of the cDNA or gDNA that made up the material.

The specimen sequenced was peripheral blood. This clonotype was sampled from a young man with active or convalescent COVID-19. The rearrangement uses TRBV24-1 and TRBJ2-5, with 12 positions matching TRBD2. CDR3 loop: CATSDLGLAGSQETQYF. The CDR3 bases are TGTGCCACCAGTGACCTCGGACTAGCGGGATCCCAAGAGACCCAGTACTTC.